This T cell receptor (beta chain) was profiled in a study of blood T cell repertoires in COVID-19. Repertoires were generated with immunoSEQ multiplex PCR, while TCRdb's copy carries only in-frame clones and drops some. The repertoire has about 320,000 clones, 70% to 90% of them found once; the top ten carry 1.5% to 2%. The germline CDR1 and CDR2 sequences are SGHVS and FNYEAQ. Unmatched junction bases numbered 8, after V lost 5 bases and J lost 4 bases. The CDR3 length is 15 residues. The specimen was peripheral blood. The sequence came from a woman younger than 45 with COVID-19, enrolled during active disease. The V gene is TRBV7-6, the J gene TRBJ2-7, with TRBD2 matching over 10 bases. The CDR3 protein is CASSQSGGGKYEQYF. The CDR3 region has the DNA TGTGCCAGCAGCCAAAGCGGGGGGGGAAAATACGAGCAGTACTTC.